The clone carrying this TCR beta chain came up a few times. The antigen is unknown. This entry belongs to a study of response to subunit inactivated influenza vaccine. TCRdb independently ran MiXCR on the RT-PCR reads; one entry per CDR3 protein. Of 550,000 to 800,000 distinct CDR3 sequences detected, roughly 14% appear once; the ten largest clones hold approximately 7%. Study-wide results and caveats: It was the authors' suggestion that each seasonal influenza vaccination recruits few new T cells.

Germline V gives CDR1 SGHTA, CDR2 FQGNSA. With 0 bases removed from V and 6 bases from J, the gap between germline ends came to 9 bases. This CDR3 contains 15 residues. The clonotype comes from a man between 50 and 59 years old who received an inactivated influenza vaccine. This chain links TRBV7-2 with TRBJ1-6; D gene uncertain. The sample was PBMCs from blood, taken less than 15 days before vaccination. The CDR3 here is CASSLARMANSPLHF. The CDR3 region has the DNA TGTGCCAGCAGCTTAGCCCGGATGGCTAATTCACCCCTCCACTTT.